The 32 T cell receptor beta chains below come from one sample, sequenced in a study of blood T cell repertoires in COVID-19. Here immunoSEQ multiplex PCR was the method, and the copy in TCRdb shows in-frame clones only, minus some. The sample carries about 220,000 clones, more than 65% recorded once. Material: peripheral blood. These receptor sequences come from a man aged 35 to 55 who had recovered from COVID-19.

This clone was observed a handful of times. The V gene is TRBV7-9, the J gene TRBJ2-3; 12 bases fit TRBD2. The CDR3 has 16 residues. J lost 3 bases, V lost 5 bases, and 6 bases had no gene match. Germline V CDR1 and CDR2: SEHNR, FQNEAQ (reference sequence). CDR3 loop: CASSKGLAGWTDTQYF. For the CDR3, the DNA is TGTGCCAGCAGCAAAGGACTAGCGGGATGGACAGATACGCAGTATTTT.

The chain recombines TRBV12-3 or TRBV12-4 with TRBJ2-5; D gene uncertain. V lost 6 bases and J 5 bases, leaving 7 bases between the germline ends. This CDR3 is built from 11 residues. CDR3 in amino acids: CASSQAETQYF. As DNA, the CDR3 is TGTGCCAGCAGCCAGGCCGAGACCCAGTACTTC.

The J gene is TRBJ2-3, the V gene TRBV27, with 10 bases identical to TRBD2. The V and J ends lost 6 bases and 4 bases, in that order; junction bases with no gene match: 10. This CDR3 has 16 residues. Germline assignment: CDR1 MNHEY and CDR2 SMNVEV (reference sequence). The CDR3 DNA reads TGTGCCAGCAGCCTCAAGCTAGCGGGAGATCCAGATACGCAGTATTTT. It encodes CASSLKLAGDPDTQYF.

The chain recombines TRBV7-8 with TRBJ2-7; 9 bases agree with TRBD1. CDR3 length: 16 amino acids. Germline V gene sequence: CDR1 SGHVS, CDR2 FQNEAQ. V lost 2 bases to trimming and J lost 6 bases; unmatched junction nucleotides: 11. CDR3 nucleotide sequence: TGTGCCAGCAGCTTATACGACAGGGGGGAAGCAAGCGAGCAGTACTTC. Protein: CASSLYDRGEASEQYF.

The gene calls are TRBV5-8 and TRBJ2-3, with D maybe TRBD2 (5 bases). Germline V gene data show CDR1 as SGHTS and CDR2 as YDEGEE. The CDR3 has 15 amino acids. Trimming cost V 0 bases and J 4 bases, with 12 bases left between them. CDR3 sequence: CASSLGTSRADTQYF. In DNA, the CDR3 is TGTGCCAGCAGCTTGGGGACTTCTAGGGCAGATACGCAGTATTTT.

The CDR3 DNA is TGCGCCAGCAGCTTGTCTGGACACGGATCCTACGAGCAGTACTTC. As protein: CASSLSGHGSYEQYF. The rearrangement joins TRBV5-1 to TRBJ2-7; D perhaps matches TRBD1 (5 bases). The CDR3 is 15 amino acids. Germline V lookup: CDR1 SGHRS, CDR2 YFSETQ. V was cut by 1 base and J by 1 base, with 12 bases left in between.

This clone was detected only once. The chain uses TRBV7-2 and TRBJ2-3; 7 bases line up with TRBD2. V shed 4 bases, J shed 2 bases, and the junction held 6 bases outside the gene matches. Germline V lookup: CDR1 SGHTA, CDR2 FQGNSA. The CDR3 runs 15 residues. CDR3 in amino acids: CASSSKRDYTDTQYF. In DNA, the CDR3 is TGTGCCAGCAGCTCTAAGAGGGACTACACAGATACGCAGTATTTT.

CDR3 region: CSVEEERANYGYTF. Here the CDR3 DNA reads TGCAGCGTTGAAGAGGAGAGAGCTAACTATGGCTACACCTTC. The rearrangement links TRBV29-1 to TRBJ1-2; D uncertain. Trimming shortened V by 0 bases and J by 0 bases, and 8 bases separated the two germline ends. The CDR3 spans 14 residues. The germline CDR1 and CDR2 sequences are SQVTM and ANQGSEA.

The V gene is TRBV5-6, the J gene TRBJ2-7; 10 bases map to TRBD1. Germline CDR1 reads SGHDT; CDR2 reads YYEEEE. J was trimmed by 6 bases and V by 0 bases; bases with no gene match: 3. The CDR3 is 14 residues long. CDR3 loop: CASSLGQGALEQYF. CDR3 nucleotides: TGTGCCAGCAGCTTGGGACAGGGGGCACTCGAGCAGTACTTC.

This clone was counted once. The chain couples TRBV6-4 to TRBJ2-6, with no clear D. Germline lookup yields CDR1 MRHNA and CDR2 SNTAGT. Trimming took 5 bases from V and 0 from J, leaving 14 bases between them. This CDR3 comprises 17 residues. CDR3 in amino acids: CASSPSGIHSGANVLTF. The CDR3 bases are TGTGCCAGCAGTCCATCCGGTATCCACTCTGGGGCCAACGTCCTGACTTTC.

V and J are TRBV4-3 and TRBJ2-1; 16 nucleotides line up with TRBD2. V lost 4 bases and J lost 9; bases outside the gene matches: 12. Germline lookup yields CDR1 LGHNA and CDR2 YSLEER. This CDR3 contains 18 residues. The CDR3 nucleotides are TGCGCCAGCAGCCTTACACCGGGACTAGCGGGGGGGCCGGGTGAGCAGTTCTTC. This gives the protein CASSLTPGLAGGPGEQFF.

The chain carries TRBV10-3 and TRBJ2-5, with 9 bases fitting TRBD2. V lost 0 bases to trimming and J lost 5 bases; unmatched junction nucleotides: 4. Looked up from germline, CDR1 is ENHRY and CDR2 is SYGVKD. The CDR3 has 15 residues. The CDR3 DNA reads as TGTGCCATCAGTGAGTCGTTAGCGGGAGAGGAGACCCAGTACTTC. This translates into CAISESLAGEETQYF.

The V gene is TRBV7-9, the J gene TRBJ2-2; TRBD2 agrees at 9 bases. Looked up from germline, CDR1 is SEHNR and CDR2 is FQNEAQ (reference sequence). Trimming at V came to 5 bases and at J to 0 bases, leaving 13 bases not matched to a gene. CDR3 size: 19 residues. The CDR3 nucleotides read TGTGCCAGCAGCGAGATAATTCGAGCGGGGGGCCCGAACACCGGGGAGCTGTTTTTT. Its protein is CASSEIIRAGGPNTGELFF.

The V call is TRBV11-3, the J call TRBJ1-2; the match to TRBD1 covers 9 bases. After removal of 5 bases from V and 1 base from J, the junction contained 8 bases not matched to a gene. In germline, CDR1 is SGHNT, CDR2 YENEEA. The CDR3 is 16 residues long. The CDR3 coding sequence is TGTGCCAGCAGCATCCGGACAGGGGCGGATAACTATGGCTACACCTTC. Translation: CASSIRTGADNYGYTF.

The rearrangement links TRBV18 to TRBJ2-3; D might be TRBD2 (5 bases). Germline CDR1 is KGHSH and CDR2 is LQKENI. CDR3 length: 12 amino acids. With 3 bases removed from V and 4 bases from J, the gap between germline ends came to 5 bases. CDR3 sequence: CASSPGADTQYF. CDR3 sequence (DNA): TGTGCCAGCTCACCGGGAGCAGATACGCAGTATTTT.

This clone was seen only a few times. This chain joins TRBV7-9 and TRBJ1-4, with no clear D. The CDR3 is 15 residues long. V lost 2 bases, J lost 4 bases, and 11 bases lay in between. Germline V gene data show CDR1 as SEHNR and CDR2 as FQNEAQ (reference sequence). The DNA of the CDR3 is TGTGCCAGCAGCTTATTGTCGACGGGTAATGAAAAACTGTTTTTT. Translating it yields CASSLLSTGNEKLFF.

This clone was found a few times. The CDR3 ends on some other residue instead of the conserved phenylalanine or tryptophan, so this is likely a read error. The DNA is omitted, as the CDR3 cannot be located on it reliably, and the CDR3 follows TCRdb's listing. The rearrangement links TRBV7-2 to TRBJ2-7; TRBD1 is the table's D call and was not checked against the DNA. Germline-derived CDR1 and CDR2 are SGHTA and FQGNSA. The CDR3 totals 13 residues, both ends included. CDR3 in amino acids: CASSLRKGVALLT.

This chain uses TRBV27 with TRBJ2-2; TRBD1 agrees at 9 bases. V lost 7 bases and J lost 6; bases outside the gene matches: 12. Per germline, CDR1 MNHEY and CDR2 SMNVEV (reference sequence). There are 16 residues in the CDR3. As DNA, the CDR3 is TGTGCCAGCACCCGGGACAGGGTTTGGGGGGCCGGGGAGCTGTTTTTT. This encodes CASTRDRVWGAGELFF.

The J gene is TRBJ2-7, the V gene TRBV19, with TRBD2 identical over 9 bases. The V gene's germline CDR1 is LNHDA and CDR2 SQIVND (reference sequence). This CDR3 spans 14 amino acids. V lost 4 bases, J lost 4 bases, and 5 bases stayed unmatched. CDR3 residues: CASSRAGGPYEQYF. CDR3 nucleotides: TGTGCCAGTAGTAGAGCGGGAGGCCCTTACGAGCAGTACTTC.

This clone came up a few times. This chain uses TRBV19 with TRBJ2-1, with D tentatively TRBD2 (5 bases). The CDR3 runs to 11 residues. Looked up from germline, CDR1 is LNHDA and CDR2 is SQIVND (reference sequence). V dropped 3 bases and J dropped 9 bases, with 6 bases sitting between them. In DNA form, the CDR3 reads TGTGCCAGTAGTATCGGAGGTGAGCAGTTCTTC. Translated, it gives CASSIGGEQFF.

The V and J genes are TRBV5-1 and TRBJ2-7, with D possibly TRBD1 on 5 matching bases. V lost 5 bases to trimming and J lost 0 bases, with 12 bases between them. Germline V lookup: CDR1 SGHRS, CDR2 YFSETQ. The CDR3 extends over 14 amino acids. The CDR3 DNA follows: TGCGCCAGCAGGTTCAGGGTGGACTCCTACGAGCAGTACTTC. Its translation: CASRFRVDSYEQYF.

This sequence joins TRBV20-1 and TRBJ2-7; D is ambiguous. Per germline, CDR1 DFQATT and CDR2 SNEGSKA (reference sequence). The CDR3 is made up of 12 amino acids. Deletions cut 3 bases from V and 1 base from J, with 7 bases between. CDR3 protein: CSASRESYEQYF. CDR3 nucleotide sequence: TGCAGTGCTAGTCGAGAATCCTACGAGCAGTACTTC.

This chain joins TRBV9 and TRBJ1-3, with 7 bases that match TRBD1. Germline trimming cut 0 bases from V and 4 bases from J; bases unmatched to any gene: 4. CDR1 SGDLS and CDR2 YYNGEE come from the germline V gene. This CDR3 has 15 residues. CDR3 nucleotide sequence: TGTGCCAGCAGCGTAGAGAGGGGGCTAGGAAACACCATATATTTT. Translated: CASSVERGLGNTIYF.

The chain carries TRBV11-2 and TRBJ2-5; D gene ambiguous. In germline, CDR1 is SGHAT, CDR2 FQNNGV. The CDR3 is made up of 12 amino acids. With 0 bases removed from V and 7 bases from J, the gap between germline ends came to 6 bases. In DNA form, the CDR3 reads TGTGCCAGCAGCTTAGACCCCCGGACCCAGTACTTC. Protein sequence: CASSLDPRTQYF.

V usage is TRBV12-3 or TRBV12-4 and J usage is TRBJ1-4; TRBD1 matches at 10 bases. The CDR3 contains 13 residues. The ends lost 6 bases at V and 7 bases at J; junction bases unmatched: 2. The CDR3: CASRRTGGEKLFF. The CDR3 nucleotides are TGTGCCAGCAGGCGGACAGGGGGTGAAAAACTGTTTTTT.

The sample holds one count of this clone. The chain joins TRBV12-3 or TRBV12-4 to TRBJ1-2, with no clear D. The CDR3 consists of 13 residues. Trimming removed 6 bases from V and 3 bases from J, with 11 bases in between. The CDR3 nucleotides read TGTGCCAGCAGCGAGCGACCGGACTATGGCTACACCTTC. This sequence encodes CASSERPDYGYTF.

This chain connects TRBV25-1 to TRBJ1-4, with 9 bases fitting TRBD1. The CDR3 spans 14 residues. The germline V gene has CDR1 MGHDK and CDR2 SYGVNS. V was clipped by 4 bases and J by 6 bases; unmatched bases: 3. CDR3 in amino acids: CASSGQGEDEKLFF. The CDR3 coding sequence is TGTGCCAGCAGTGGACAGGGGGAGGATGAAAAACTGTTTTTT.

The rearrangement links TRBV27 to TRBJ1-1; tentatively, D is TRBD1 (6 bases). The CDR3 contains 13 residues. Germline assignment: CDR1 MNHEY and CDR2 SMNVEV (reference sequence). Trimming cost V 6 bases and J 1 base, with 9 bases left between them. CDR3 DNA: TGTGCCAGCAGAAAACAGGGGAACACTGAAGCTTTCTTT. Translated: CASRKQGNTEAFF.

This clone was seen just once. The chain links TRBV7-9 to TRBJ2-7; TRBD2 aligns across 10 bases. The germline V gene has CDR1 SEHNR and CDR2 FQNEAQ (reference sequence). The CDR3 is made up of 19 amino acids. The V and J ends lost 5 bases and 2 bases, in that order; junction bases with no gene match: 18. CDR3: CASSPPVATHSGRTYEQYF. In nucleotides, the CDR3 is TGTGCCAGCAGCCCGCCGGTCGCTACCCATAGCGGGAGGACCTACGAGCAGTACTTC.

This clone showed up just once. The chain joins TRBV6-2 or TRBV6-3 to TRBJ1-1; possibly TRBD1 for D (6 bases). V lost 5 bases and J 4 bases, leaving 17 bases between the germline ends. Per the germline V gene, CDR1 is MNHEY and CDR2 is SVGEGT. The CDR3 length is 15 residues. The CDR3 loop reads CASSPLTGSGTEAFF. The DNA of the CDR3 is TGTGCCAGCAGTCCCCTGACAGGTTCGGGCACTGAAGCTTTCTTT.

The rearrangement joins TRBV7-7 to TRBJ2-1; D ambiguous. This CDR3 spans 13 amino acids. Germline V gives CDR1 SSHAT, CDR2 FNYEAQ (reference sequence). The V and J ends lost 2 bases and 1 base respectively, with 3 bases between them. For the CDR3, the DNA is TGTGCCAGCAGCTTATCTTCCTACAATGAGCAGTTCTTC. Translated: CASSLSSYNEQFF.

This clone was recorded once. This chain joins TRBV9 and TRBJ2-3; 15 bases align to TRBD2. Losses at the gene ends were 1 base for V and 1 base for J; bases not matched to a gene: 4. Looked up from germline, CDR1 is SGDLS and CDR2 is YYNGEE. The CDR3 sequence is 18 residues long. Here the CDR3 reads CASSVTGLAGGGTDTQYF. CDR3 nucleotides: TGTGCCAGCAGCGTAACGGGACTAGCGGGAGGCGGCACAGATACGCAGTATTTT.